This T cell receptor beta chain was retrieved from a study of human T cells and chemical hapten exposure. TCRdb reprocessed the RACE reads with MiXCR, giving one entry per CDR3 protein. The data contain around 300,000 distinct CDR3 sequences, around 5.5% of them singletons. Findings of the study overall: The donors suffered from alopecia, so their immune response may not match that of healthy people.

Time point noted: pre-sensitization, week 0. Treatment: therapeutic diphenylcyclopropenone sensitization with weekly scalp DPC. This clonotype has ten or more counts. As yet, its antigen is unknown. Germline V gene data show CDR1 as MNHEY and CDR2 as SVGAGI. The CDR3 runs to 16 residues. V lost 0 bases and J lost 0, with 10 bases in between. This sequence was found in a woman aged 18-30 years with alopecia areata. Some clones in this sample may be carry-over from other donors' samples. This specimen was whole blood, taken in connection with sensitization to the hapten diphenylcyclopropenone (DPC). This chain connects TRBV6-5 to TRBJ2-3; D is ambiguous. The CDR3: CASSYSTISSTDTQYF. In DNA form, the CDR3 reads TGTGCCAGCAGTTACTCGACCATCTCTAGCACAGATACGCAGTATTTT.